Below, one T cell receptor beta chain is given with its context. Its specificity is not known. This entry is derived from a study of shared clonotypes between healthy human individuals. Running of the assay took place at deep level. In the authors' workflow: Owing to the provision of junction-only sequences devoid of quality scores by immunoSEQ, filtering differed. Sequencing was performed with immunoSEQ multiplex PCR; in TCRdb, only in-frame clones are kept and a portion is missing. From that table come the V and J calls and clone size; the DNA was used to work out D and trimming. The sample yields some 2,500,000 clones, around 92% seen once. Findings and limits, study-wide: Sampling covered blood only; tissue repertoires likely differ.

The CDR3 loop spans 14 amino acids. V was shortened by 3 bases and J by 1 base, with 10 bases between the two germline ends. Germline assignment: CDR1 GTSNPN and CDR2 SVGIG (reference sequence). It was into CD45RA+ naive and CD45RA-negative memory subsets that the CD4+ cells were split. The sequencing sample was made of naive CD4+ T cells from PBMCs. Subset in this sample: CD45RA+ positively selected. This TCR derives from a man in his late teens or twenties in good health. Some clones in this sample may be carry-over from other donors' samples. The gene calls are TRBV30 and TRBJ2-4, with TRBD2 as a possible D gene (6 bases). In DNA, the CDR3 is TGTGCCTGGAGAGGGAGGCCCGCCAAAAACATTCAGTACTTC. Residues: CAWRGRPAKNIQYF.